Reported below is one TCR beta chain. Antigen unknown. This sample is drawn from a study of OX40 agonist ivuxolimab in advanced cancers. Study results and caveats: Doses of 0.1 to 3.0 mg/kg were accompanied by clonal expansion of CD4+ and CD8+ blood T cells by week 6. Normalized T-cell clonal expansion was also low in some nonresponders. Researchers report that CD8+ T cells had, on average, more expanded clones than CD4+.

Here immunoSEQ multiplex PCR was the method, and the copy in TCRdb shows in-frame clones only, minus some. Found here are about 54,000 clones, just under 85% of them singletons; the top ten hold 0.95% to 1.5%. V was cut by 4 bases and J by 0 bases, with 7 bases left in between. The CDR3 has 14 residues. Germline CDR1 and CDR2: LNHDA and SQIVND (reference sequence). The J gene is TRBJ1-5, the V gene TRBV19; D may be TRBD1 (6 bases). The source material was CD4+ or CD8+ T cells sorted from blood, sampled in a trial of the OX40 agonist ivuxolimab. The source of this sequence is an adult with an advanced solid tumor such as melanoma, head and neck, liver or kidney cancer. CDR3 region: CASSSRGSNQPQHF. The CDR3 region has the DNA TGTGCCAGTAGTAGCAGGGGTAGCAATCAGCCCCAGCATTTT.